This T cell receptor (beta chain) came from a study of T cell responses to AZD1222 COVID-19 vaccine. The protocol was immunoSEQ multiplex PCR, while the TCRdb copy is restricted to in-frame clones and leaves out a portion. The data show 85,000 to 130,000 clones, roughly 88% seen once. The CDR3 length is 14 residues. V dropped 6 bases and J dropped 1 base, with 12 bases sitting between them. Germline CDR1 MNHEY, CDR2 SVGEGT. This TCR was sampled from an adult who received the AZD1222 COVID-19 vaccine. Here the sequenced sample was peripheral blood, taken 28 days after the second AZD1222 dose. This chain uses TRBV6-2 or TRBV6-3 with TRBJ1-2; D is ambiguous. CDR3 in DNA: TGTGCCAGCAGCCGGCCCCAGATTAACTATGGCTACACCTTC. Translated, it gives CASSRPQINYGYTF.